Listed below are T cell receptor beta chains from one sample, sequenced in a study of T cell repertoires in cytomegalovirus infection. These receptors are not linked to any known antigen. TCRdb fed the reads into MiXCR, producing one record per CDR3 protein. The sample has about 770,000 distinct CDR3 sequences, 29% seen once. Sequencing was performed on cultured CD8+ T cells from PBMCs, taken from culture after CMV antigen stimulation. These receptors were collected from a human donor in good health (CMV status not recorded). Some clones in this sample may be carry-over from other donors' samples. The CDR3 runs from the conserved cysteine through the conserved F or W. D genes are given only for firm matches. A row's size may be missing; if present it is once, few, many or a size class.

v_call: TRBV6-5
d_call: TRBD1
j_call: TRBJ1-1
clone_size: few
cdr3_nt: TGTGCCAGCAGTTACCTCGGGACAGGGGGGCCTGAAGCTTTCTTT
cdr3_aa: CASSYLGTGGPEAFF

v_call: TRBV28
d_call: TRBD1
j_call: TRBJ2-5
clone_size: .
cdr3_nt: TGTGCCAGCATGCTGACAGGGCTGGTTGGAGGAGAGACCCAGTACTTC
cdr3_aa: CASMLTGLVGGETQYF

v_call: TRBV20-1
d_call: TRBD2
j_call: TRBJ2-5
clone_size: .
cdr3_nt: TGCAGTGCTAGAGATGTGAGGGCTAGCGGGGGGCTAAACCAAGAGACCCAGTACTTC
cdr3_aa: CSARDVRASGGLNQETQYF

v_call: TRBV7-9
d_call: .
j_call: TRBJ1-1
clone_size: few
cdr3_nt: TGTGCCAGCAGCCCCCGGGAGGGGGTAAGTATCACTGAAGCTTTCTTT
cdr3_aa: CASSPREGVSITEAFF

v_call: TRBV7-2
d_call: .
j_call: TRBJ2-4
clone_size: few
cdr3_nt: TGTGCCAGCAGCTTAAAGGGGTATGCGACAGCTAAAAACATTCAGTACTTC
cdr3_aa: CASSLKGYATAKNIQYF

v_call: TRBV24-1
d_call: .
j_call: TRBJ1-1
clone_size: .
cdr3_nt: TGTGCCACCAGTGACCGTGGGATACCGGGTGAAGCTTTCTTT
cdr3_aa: CATSDRGIPGEAFF

v_call: TRBV25-1
d_call: .
j_call: TRBJ1-4
clone_size: many
cdr3_nt: TGTGCCAGCAGTCCCTACACCTGGGCAACTAATGAAAAACTGTTTTTT
cdr3_aa: CASSPYTWATNEKLFF

v_call: TRBV6-1
d_call: .
j_call: TRBJ2-3
clone_size: .
cdr3_nt: TGTGCCAGCAGTGAATCTGGGAGCACAGATACGCAGTATTTT
cdr3_aa: CASSESGSTDTQYF

v_call: TRBV29-1
d_call: TRBD2
j_call: TRBJ2-5
clone_size: .
cdr3_nt: TGCAGCGTTGAATCCGAACTAGCGCCTCAAGAGACCCAGTACTTC
cdr3_aa: CSVESELAPQETQYF

v_call: TRBV11-3
d_call: TRBD1
j_call: TRBJ1-3
clone_size: few
cdr3_nt: TGTGCCAGCAGCTTTCCCGACAGGGGAGCTGGAAACACCATATATTTT
cdr3_aa: CASSFPDRGAGNTIYF

v_call: TRBV5-6
d_call: .
j_call: TRBJ2-1
clone_size: .
cdr3_nt: TGTGCCAGCAGCTTGGGACGGGGCAGGGACGAGCAGTTCTTC
cdr3_aa: CASSLGRGRDEQFF

v_call: TRBV29-1
d_call: .
j_call: TRBJ1-5
clone_size: few
cdr3_nt: TGCAGCGTTGTGGCAGGGGCGAATCAGCCCCAGCATTTT
cdr3_aa: CSVVAGANQPQHF

v_call: TRBV4-1
d_call: .
j_call: TRBJ1-3
clone_size: .
cdr3_nt: TGCGCCAGCAGCCAAGCCGTCTCTGGAAACACCATATATTTT
cdr3_aa: CASSQAVSGNTIYF

v_call: TRBV6-8
d_call: .
j_call: TRBJ1-1
clone_size: .
cdr3_nt: TGTGCCAGCAGTCGGGATGTCACTGAAGCTTTCTTT
cdr3_aa: CASSRDVTEAFF

v_call: TRBV6-1
d_call: .
j_call: TRBJ1-6
clone_size: few
cdr3_nt: TGTGCCAGCAGTGAACTCAGGGTTGCCTATAATTCACCCCTCCACTTT
cdr3_aa: CASSELRVAYNSPLHF

v_call: TRBV12-3/TRBV12-4
d_call: .
j_call: TRBJ2-1
clone_size: few
cdr3_nt: TGTGCCAGCATTCCGACAGAGGGCCATTACAATGAGCAGTTCTTC
cdr3_aa: CASIPTEGHYNEQFF

v_call: TRBV11-2
d_call: TRBD1
j_call: TRBJ1-2
clone_size: few
cdr3_nt: TGTGCCAGCAGCTTTGGGACAGGAATTGGCTACACCTTC
cdr3_aa: CASSFGTGIGYTF

v_call: TRBV6-5
d_call: TRBD1
j_call: TRBJ2-1
clone_size: .
cdr3_nt: TGTGCCAGCAGTCCTGACTATCCCGGGACAGGGAACTACAATGAGCAGTTCTTC
cdr3_aa: CASSPDYPGTGNYNEQFF

v_call: TRBV24-1
d_call: TRBD2
j_call: TRBJ2-1
clone_size: many
cdr3_nt: TGTGCCACCAGTGGGGGGGGGTACAATGAGCAGTTCTTC
cdr3_aa: CATSGGGYNEQFF

v_call: TRBV5-5
d_call: .
j_call: TRBJ1-1
clone_size: .
cdr3_nt: TGTGCCAGCACCTCAGGACCAGACACTGAAGCTTTCTTT
cdr3_aa: CASTSGPDTEAFF

v_call: TRBV2
d_call: .
j_call: TRBJ2-2
clone_size: few
cdr3_nt: TGTGCCAGCAGTGATCTCGGGAACACCGGGGAGCTGTTTTTT
cdr3_aa: CASSDLGNTGELFF

v_call: TRBV7-9
d_call: TRBD1
j_call: TRBJ1-1
clone_size: .
cdr3_nt: TGTGCCAGCAGCTTAGGGGGACAGGGGGGCACTGAAGCTTTCTTT
cdr3_aa: CASSLGGQGGTEAFF

v_call: TRBV5-1
d_call: TRBD1
j_call: TRBJ1-1
clone_size: .
cdr3_nt: TGCGCCAGCAGCTCTCCGGGACAGGGGGCGCGGAACACTGAAGCTTTCTTT
cdr3_aa: CASSSPGQGARNTEAFF

v_call: TRBV5-6
d_call: .
j_call: TRBJ1-6
clone_size: .
cdr3_nt: TGTGCCAGCAGTTTTGGGCCCGGCCCAAATTCACCCCTCCACTTT
cdr3_aa: CASSFGPGPNSPLHF

v_call: TRBV11-2
d_call: TRBD1
j_call: TRBJ2-7
clone_size: .
cdr3_nt: TGTGCCAGCAGCCCAGAAAGGGACAGGGACGAGCAGTACTTC
cdr3_aa: CASSPERDRDEQYF

v_call: TRBV11-2
d_call: TRBD2
j_call: TRBJ2-1
clone_size: .
cdr3_nt: TGTGCCAGCAGCACGGGACTAGCAAACAATGAGCAGTTCTTC
cdr3_aa: CASSTGLANNEQFF

v_call: TRBV25-1
d_call: .
j_call: TRBJ1-1
clone_size: .
cdr3_nt: TGTGCCAGCAGTGAATCACACACACATACTTCGGCTTTCTTT
cdr3_aa: CASSESHTHTSAFF

v_call: TRBV7-6
d_call: .
j_call: TRBJ1-4
clone_size: many
cdr3_nt: TGTGCCAGCAGCTTATTCCACAGGGCCGGCGAAAAACTGTTTTTT
cdr3_aa: CASSLFHRAGEKLFF

v_call: TRBV20-1
d_call: TRBD2
j_call: TRBJ2-3
clone_size: .
cdr3_nt: TGCAGTGCTAGAGATGGGGGACTAGCGGGGGGACCTAGCACAGATACGCAGTATTTT
cdr3_aa: CSARDGGLAGGPSTDTQYF

v_call: TRBV14
d_call: .
j_call: TRBJ1-2
clone_size: .
cdr3_nt: TGTGCCAGCAGCCAGATCCCCGGACCATATGGCTACACCTTC
cdr3_aa: CASSQIPGPYGYTF

v_call: TRBV6-6
d_call: .
j_call: TRBJ1-1
clone_size: .
cdr3_nt: TGTGCCAGCGGGGAGGAGTGGACTGAAGCTTTCTTT
cdr3_aa: CASGEEWTEAFF

v_call: TRBV6-2/TRBV6-3
d_call: .
j_call: TRBJ2-6
clone_size: few
cdr3_nt: TGTGCCAGCCATGGGGTCTCTGGGGCCAACGTCCTGACTTTC
cdr3_aa: CASHGVSGANVLTF

v_call: TRBV12-3/TRBV12-4
d_call: .
j_call: TRBJ1-5
clone_size: few
cdr3_nt: TGTGCCAGCAGTTTAGACCTCCCTTCGCCCCAGCATTTT
cdr3_aa: CASSLDLPSPQHF

v_call: TRBV19
d_call: .
j_call: TRBJ2-2
clone_size: few
cdr3_nt: TGTGCCAGTAGTATAACAGTTGTATTCGGGGAGCTGTTTTTT
cdr3_aa: CASSITVVFGELFF

v_call: TRBV7-2
d_call: .
j_call: TRBJ2-1
clone_size: many
cdr3_nt: TGTGCCAGCAGCTTAGGGGGGCCGTTGCAGTTCTTC
cdr3_aa: CASSLGGPLQFF

v_call: TRBV15
d_call: .
j_call: TRBJ2-5
clone_size: few
cdr3_nt: TGTGCCACCAGCAGAGTGAGGCAGCTCCAAGAGACCCAGTACTTC
cdr3_aa: CATSRVRQLQETQYF

v_call: TRBV7-6
d_call: .
j_call: TRBJ2-5
clone_size: many
cdr3_nt: TGTGCCAGCAGCCCCTACTTCATATCAGAGACCCAGTACTTC
cdr3_aa: CASSPYFISETQYF

v_call: TRBV4-1
d_call: .
j_call: TRBJ1-2
clone_size: few
cdr3_nt: TGCGCCAGCAGCCAAGATTGGGTCGGGGGAGATGGCTACACCTTC
cdr3_aa: CASSQDWVGGDGYTF

v_call: TRBV5-4
d_call: .
j_call: TRBJ2-2
clone_size: .
cdr3_nt: TGTGCCAGCAGCCGGGAGGGGGCTACGGGAACCGGGGAGCTGTTTTTT
cdr3_aa: CASSREGATGTGELFF

v_call: TRBV7-6
d_call: .
j_call: TRBJ1-2
clone_size: .
cdr3_nt: TGTGCCATTCCTCCTCCTCAGCAGGATGATGGCTACACCTTC
cdr3_aa: CAIPPPQQDDGYTF

v_call: TRBV6-2/TRBV6-3
d_call: .
j_call: TRBJ1-3
clone_size: .
cdr3_nt: TGTGCCAGCAGTTACAAGCGGGACTCTGGAAACACCATATATTTT
cdr3_aa: CASSYKRDSGNTIYF

v_call: TRBV6-6
d_call: .
j_call: TRBJ2-7
clone_size: .
cdr3_nt: TGTGCCAGCAGTGAGTTCCAGGGCAGTATCAACGAGCAGTACTTC
cdr3_aa: CASSEFQGSINEQYF

v_call: TRBV27
d_call: .
j_call: TRBJ1-2
clone_size: .
cdr3_nt: TGTGCCAGCAAAGGGACGGCCCCTTACACCTTC
cdr3_aa: CASKGTAPYTF

v_call: TRBV5-4
d_call: TRBD1
j_call: TRBJ2-5
clone_size: few
cdr3_nt: TGTGCCAGCAGCTTCGGACAGGGGGTACTACTCCAAGAGACCCAGTACTTC
cdr3_aa: CASSFGQGVLLQETQYF

v_call: TRBV7-3
d_call: .
j_call: TRBJ2-2
clone_size: .
cdr3_nt: TGTGCCAGCAGCTTCGGGCAGGGAGGCGGGGAGCTGTTTTTT
cdr3_aa: CASSFGQGGGELFF

v_call: TRBV19
d_call: TRBD1
j_call: TRBJ1-1
clone_size: .
cdr3_nt: TGTGCCAGTATCTGGACAGGGTCCACTGAAGCTTTCTTT
cdr3_aa: CASIWTGSTEAFF

v_call: TRBV12-3/TRBV12-4
d_call: .
j_call: TRBJ1-5
clone_size: few
cdr3_nt: TGTGCCAGCGCCGGGGGAGATCAGCCCCAGCATTTT
cdr3_aa: CASAGGDQPQHF

v_call: TRBV18
d_call: .
j_call: TRBJ2-3
clone_size: few
cdr3_nt: TGTGCCAGCTCACCGGGTCGGGGGGCCGGCCCAGATACGCAGTATTTT
cdr3_aa: CASSPGRGAGPDTQYF

v_call: TRBV4-3
d_call: .
j_call: TRBJ2-7
clone_size: .
cdr3_nt: TGCGCCAGCAGCCAACCGGGCTGGGGCGAGCAGTACTTC
cdr3_aa: CASSQPGWGEQYF

v_call: TRBV24-1
d_call: .
j_call: TRBJ2-1
clone_size: .
cdr3_nt: TGTGCCACCAGTGACCAGGACTCGTCAGAAGAGCGGTTCTTC
cdr3_aa: CATSDQDSSEERFF

v_call: TRBV19
d_call: TRBD1
j_call: TRBJ1-2
clone_size: few
cdr3_nt: TGTGCCAGTAGGCCGGGACAGAGAATCGATGGCTACACCTTC
cdr3_aa: CASRPGQRIDGYTF

v_call: TRBV7-6
d_call: .
j_call: TRBJ2-1
clone_size: .
cdr3_nt: TGTGCCAGCAGCTTAGTGGGGTCTGGTGAGCAGTTCTTC
cdr3_aa: CASSLVGSGEQFF

v_call: TRBV19
d_call: .
j_call: TRBJ2-3
clone_size: few
cdr3_nt: TGTGCCAGTATGGGGGGGGGCTTCGATACGCAGTATTTT
cdr3_aa: CASMGGGFDTQYF

v_call: TRBV20-1
d_call: .
j_call: TRBJ2-5
clone_size: .
cdr3_nt: TGCAGTGCTAGAGATTTTCTCGGGCAGACCCAAGAGACCCAGTACTTC
cdr3_aa: CSARDFLGQTQETQYF

v_call: TRBV19
d_call: .
j_call: TRBJ1-2
clone_size: .
cdr3_nt: TGTGCCAGTAGTCGCGGCAGGGCTGGCTACACCTTC
cdr3_aa: CASSRGRAGYTF